This is a list of T cell receptor beta chains from one sample in a study of T cell responses to AZD1222 COVID-19 vaccine. The repertoire was sequenced with immunoSEQ multiplex PCR; TCRdb's copy has only in-frame clones and lacks some. The repertoire includes roughly 120,000 clones, roughly nine tenths of them detected once, and roughly 4.1% sits in the top ten. Specimen: peripheral blood, collected on day 0 of AZD1222 vaccination. Receptors originate from an adult in good health. The CDR3 runs from the conserved cysteine through the conserved F or W. Fields, in order: V gene, D gene, clone size, J gene, CDR3 protein. A D gene is named only where the DNA matches it firmly. Some rows have no size entry. The others give once, few or many, or a class for an expanded clone.

>TRBV5-1|NA|NA|TRBJ2-2
CASSSTGDTGELFF
>TRBV5-8|TRBD2|NA|TRBJ2-3
CASSYRGLAGGDDTQYF
>TRBV3-1/TRBV3-2|TRBD1|NA|TRBJ1-6
CASRRRDRNSPLHF
>TRBV9|NA|NA|TRBJ2-3
CASSAGQRIRLDTQYF
>TRBV3-1/TRBV3-2|NA|NA|TRBJ2-1
CASSRYNEQFF
>TRBV19|TRBD1|NA|TRBJ1-5
CASSIPGQGVYSNQPQHF
>TRBV5-8|NA|NA|TRBJ1-1
CASSLGWGRKPEAFF
>TRBV27|NA|few|TRBJ2-7
CASSLSAERRPYEQYF
>TRBV7-9|NA|NA|TRBJ2-7
CASSNFDPRYEQYF
>TRBV5-1|TRBD1|NA|TRBJ2-7
CASSTLPGTGGGEQYF
>TRBV5-6|NA|NA|TRBJ2-1
CASSLDPNEQFF
>TRBV5-5|NA|once|TRBJ2-7
CASSLAILQGYEQYF
>TRBV6-5|TRBD1|NA|TRBJ2-7
CASTTDRRAAYEQYF
>TRBV5-5|NA|NA|TRBJ2-7
CASSFGSRGAYEQYF
>TRBV4-1|TRBD2|once|TRBJ2-7
CASSQEISGGSYEQYF
>TRBV30|TRBD1|few|TRBJ1-2
CAWSAQGRINYGYTF
>TRBV6-5|NA|NA|TRBJ1-6
CASRGLQGGASPLHF
>TRBV10-1|NA|NA|TRBJ2-3
CASSNSGVMDTQYF
>TRBV18|NA|NA|TRBJ1-4
CASSPRAAGSEKLFF
>TRBV7-9|NA|NA|TRBJ2-1
CARATQDNEQFF
>TRBV6-5|NA|few|TRBJ2-3
CASSGGEDTQYF
>TRBV6-5|NA|NA|TRBJ1-1
CASSYKGEAFF
>TRBV5-1|TRBD1|few|TRBJ2-1
CASSLGLTGAYNEQFF
>TRBV6-5|NA|NA|TRBJ2-7
CASSYSGHSSSYEQYF
>TRBV5-5|TRBD1|NA|TRBJ1-2
CASSLTRTGGYGYTF
>TRBV7-9|NA|NA|TRBJ2-7
CASSPLGGGPFGEQYF
>TRBV15|NA|NA|TRBJ1-2
CATSRDRTGKSSNYGYTF
>TRBV4-2|NA|once|TRBJ2-2
CASSQDRRRLAGELFF
>TRBV6-6|TRBD1|NA|TRBJ1-6
CASNDRADSPLHF
>TRBV7-9|TRBD1|NA|TRBJ2-5
CASSRQGEETQYF
>TRBV10-3|NA|NA|TRBJ2-5
CAISSWGAQTQYF
>TRBV4-1|NA|NA|TRBJ1-2
CASSQDRGEYYGYTF
>TRBV6-5|NA|NA|TRBJ2-2
CASSYSVEGTTGELFF
>TRBV5-6|TRBD2|NA|TRBJ2-1
CASSLTSGVYNEQFF
>TRBV27|NA|NA|TRBJ2-7
CASSLSAGTTYEQYF
>TRBV6-5|NA|NA|TRBJ2-1
CASSPPGSEQFF
>TRBV30|NA|NA|TRBJ2-5
CAWSVHGETQYF
>TRBV28|TRBD1|NA|TRBJ1-2
CASSLPPGQGNPTF